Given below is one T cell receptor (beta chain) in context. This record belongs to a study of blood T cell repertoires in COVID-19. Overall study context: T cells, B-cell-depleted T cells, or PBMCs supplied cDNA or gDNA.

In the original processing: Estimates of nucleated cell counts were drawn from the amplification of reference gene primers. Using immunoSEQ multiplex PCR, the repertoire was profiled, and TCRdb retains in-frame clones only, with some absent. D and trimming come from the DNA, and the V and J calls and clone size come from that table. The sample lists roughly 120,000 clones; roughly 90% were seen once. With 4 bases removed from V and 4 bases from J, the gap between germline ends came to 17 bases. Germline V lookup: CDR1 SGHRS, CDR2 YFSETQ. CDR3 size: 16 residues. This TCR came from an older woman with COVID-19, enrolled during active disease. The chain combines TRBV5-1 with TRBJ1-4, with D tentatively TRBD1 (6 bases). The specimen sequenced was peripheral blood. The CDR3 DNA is TGCGCCAGCAGCCCAGACCGCAGGGGAAGTAATGAAAAACTGTTTTTT. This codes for CASSPDRRGSNEKLFF. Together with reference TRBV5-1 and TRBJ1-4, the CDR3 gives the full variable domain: KAGVTQTPRYLIKTRGQQVTLSCSPISGHRSVSWYQQTPGQGLQFLFEYFSETQRNKGNFPGRFSGRQFSNSRSEMNVSTLELGDSALYLCASSPDRRGSNEKLFFGSGTQLSVL.